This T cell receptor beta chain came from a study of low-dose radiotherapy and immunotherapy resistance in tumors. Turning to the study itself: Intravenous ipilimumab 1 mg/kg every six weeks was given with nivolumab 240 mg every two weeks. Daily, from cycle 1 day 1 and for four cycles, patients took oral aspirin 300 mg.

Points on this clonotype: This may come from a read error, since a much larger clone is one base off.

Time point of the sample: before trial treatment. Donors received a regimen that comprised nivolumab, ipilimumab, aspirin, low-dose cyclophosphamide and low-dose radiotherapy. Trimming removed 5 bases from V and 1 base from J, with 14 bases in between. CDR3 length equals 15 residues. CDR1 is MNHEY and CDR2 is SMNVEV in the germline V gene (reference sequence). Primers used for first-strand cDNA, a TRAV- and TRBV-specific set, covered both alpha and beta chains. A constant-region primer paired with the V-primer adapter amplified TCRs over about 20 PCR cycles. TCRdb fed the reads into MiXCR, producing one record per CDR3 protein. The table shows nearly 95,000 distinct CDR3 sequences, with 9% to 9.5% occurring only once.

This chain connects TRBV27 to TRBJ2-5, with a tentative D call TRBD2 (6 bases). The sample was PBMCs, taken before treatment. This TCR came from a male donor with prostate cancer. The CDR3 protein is CASSPRRGSQETQYF. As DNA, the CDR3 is TGTGCCAGCAGTCCCCGGCGGGGATCCCAAGAGACCCAGTACTTC.